The entry below gives a single TCR beta chain sequence along with its context. The CDR3 runs 14 residues. Germline V CDR1 and CDR2: SGHRS, YFSETQ. Trimming removed 2 bases from V and 3 bases from J, with 10 bases in between. The entry originates in a study of blood T cell repertoires in COVID-19. Assay used: immunoSEQ multiplex PCR; TCRdb lists only in-frame clones, some missing. The sample yields about 36,000 clones, around three quarters seen once. This TCR came from a man between 60 and 75 years old with active COVID-19. Material for sequencing was peripheral blood. This rearrangement joins TRBV5-1 to TRBJ2-3; perhaps TRBD2 as D (6 bases). CDR3 coding DNA: TGCGCCAGCAGCTTCCGGGAGACTACAGATACGCAGTATTTT. It yields the protein CASSFRETTDTQYF.